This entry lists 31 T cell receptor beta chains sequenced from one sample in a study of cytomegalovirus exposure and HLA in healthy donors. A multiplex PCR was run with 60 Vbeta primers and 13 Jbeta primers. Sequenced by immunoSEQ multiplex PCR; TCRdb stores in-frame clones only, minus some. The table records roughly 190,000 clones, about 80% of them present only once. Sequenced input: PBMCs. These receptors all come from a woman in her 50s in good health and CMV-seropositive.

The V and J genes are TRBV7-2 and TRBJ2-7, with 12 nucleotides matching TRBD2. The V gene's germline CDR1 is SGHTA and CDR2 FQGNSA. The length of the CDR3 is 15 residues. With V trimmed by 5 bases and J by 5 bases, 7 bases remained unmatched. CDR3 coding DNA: TGTGCCAGCAGCCGACCTCTAGCGGGGGGGCACGAGCAGTACTTC. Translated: CASSRPLAGGHEQYF.

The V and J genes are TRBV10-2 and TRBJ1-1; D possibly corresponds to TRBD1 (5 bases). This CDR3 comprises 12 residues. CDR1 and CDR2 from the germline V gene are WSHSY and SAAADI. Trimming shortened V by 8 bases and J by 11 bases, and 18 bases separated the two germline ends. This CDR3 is CASSFAGGLAFF. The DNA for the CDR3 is TGCGCCAGCTCCTTTGCTGGGGGGTTGGCTTTCTTT.

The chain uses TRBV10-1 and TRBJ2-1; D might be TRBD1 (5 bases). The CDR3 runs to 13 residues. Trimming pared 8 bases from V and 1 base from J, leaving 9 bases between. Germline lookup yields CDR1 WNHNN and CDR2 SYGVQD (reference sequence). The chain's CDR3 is CASGDRSYNEQFF. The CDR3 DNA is TGCGCCAGCGGCGACAGATCCTACAATGAGCAGTTCTTC.

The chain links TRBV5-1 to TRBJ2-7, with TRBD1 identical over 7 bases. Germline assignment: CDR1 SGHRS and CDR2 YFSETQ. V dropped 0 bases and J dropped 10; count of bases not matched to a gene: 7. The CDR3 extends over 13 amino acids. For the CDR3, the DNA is TGCGCCAGCAGCTTGGGGGGACAGCCGGTACAGTACTTC. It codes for CASSLGGQPVQYF.

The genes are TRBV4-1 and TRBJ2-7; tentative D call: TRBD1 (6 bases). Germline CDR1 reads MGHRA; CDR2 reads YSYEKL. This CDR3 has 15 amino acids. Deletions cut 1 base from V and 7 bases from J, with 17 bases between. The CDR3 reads CASSQALGQSYEQYF. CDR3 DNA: TGCGCCAGCAGCCAAGCGTTAGGACAGTCGTATGAGCAGTACTTC.

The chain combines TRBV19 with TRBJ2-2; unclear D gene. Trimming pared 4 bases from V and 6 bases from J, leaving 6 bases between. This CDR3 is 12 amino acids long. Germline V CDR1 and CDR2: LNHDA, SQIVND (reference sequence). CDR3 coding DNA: TGTGCCAGTAGTACCCGGGCCGGGGAGCTGTTTTTT. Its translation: CASSTRAGELFF. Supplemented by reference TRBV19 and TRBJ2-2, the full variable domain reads DGGITQSPKYLFRKEGQNVTLSCEQNLNHDAMYWYRQDPGQGLRLIYYSQIVNDFQKGDIAEGYSVSREKKESFPLTVTSAQKNPTAFYLCASSTRAGELFFGEGSRLTVL.

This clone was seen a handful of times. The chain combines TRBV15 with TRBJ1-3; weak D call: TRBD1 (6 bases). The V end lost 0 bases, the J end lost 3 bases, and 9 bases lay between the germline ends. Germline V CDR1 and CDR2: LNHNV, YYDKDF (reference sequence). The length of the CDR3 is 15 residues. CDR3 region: CATSRDRQVGNTIYF. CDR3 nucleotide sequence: TGTGCCACCAGCAGAGACCGACAGGTTGGAAACACCATATATTTT.

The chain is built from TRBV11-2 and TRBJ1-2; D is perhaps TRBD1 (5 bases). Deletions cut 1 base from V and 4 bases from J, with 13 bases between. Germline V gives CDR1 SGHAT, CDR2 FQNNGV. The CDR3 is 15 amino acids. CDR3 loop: CASSLVSQGTYGYTF. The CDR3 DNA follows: TGTGCCAGCAGCTTAGTTAGCCAGGGAACCTATGGCTACACCTTC.

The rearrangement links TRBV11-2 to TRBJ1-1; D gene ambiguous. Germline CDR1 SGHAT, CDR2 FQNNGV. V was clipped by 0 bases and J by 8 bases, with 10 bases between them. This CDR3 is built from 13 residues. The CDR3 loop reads CASSLDPPAEAFF. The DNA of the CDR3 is TGTGCCAGCAGCTTAGATCCGCCCGCGGAAGCTTTCTTT.

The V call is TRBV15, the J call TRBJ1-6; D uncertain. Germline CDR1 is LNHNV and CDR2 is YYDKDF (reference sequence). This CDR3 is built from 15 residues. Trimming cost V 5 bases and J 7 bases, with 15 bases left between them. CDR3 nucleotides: TGTGCCACCAGCCCCCGACTGGCTCACAATTCACCCCTCCACTTT. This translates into CATSPRLAHNSPLHF.

CDR3: CATSPGQGGSTMENTIYF. CDR3 coding DNA: TGTGCCACCAGCCCTGGACAGGGAGGGAGTACCATGGAAAACACCATATATTTT. This chain uses TRBV15 with TRBJ1-3, with 8 bases lining up with TRBD1. With 5 bases clipped from V and 6 bases from J, the junction kept 18 bases outside the gene matches. The CDR3 loop spans 18 amino acids. Germline V gene lookup returns CDR1 LNHNV and CDR2 YYDKDF (reference sequence).

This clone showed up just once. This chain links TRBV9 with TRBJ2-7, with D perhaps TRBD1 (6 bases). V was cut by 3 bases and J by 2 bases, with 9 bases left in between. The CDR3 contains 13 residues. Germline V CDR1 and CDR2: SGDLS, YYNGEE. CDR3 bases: TGTGCCAGCAGCGCCCAGGGGACCTACGAGCAGTACTTC. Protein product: CASSAQGTYEQYF. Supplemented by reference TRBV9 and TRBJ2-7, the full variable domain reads DSGVTQTPKHLITATGQRVTLRCSPRSGDLSVYWYQQSLDQGLQFLIQYYNGEERAKGNILERFSAQQFPDLHSELNLSSLELGDSALYFCASSAQGTYEQYFGPGTRLTVT.

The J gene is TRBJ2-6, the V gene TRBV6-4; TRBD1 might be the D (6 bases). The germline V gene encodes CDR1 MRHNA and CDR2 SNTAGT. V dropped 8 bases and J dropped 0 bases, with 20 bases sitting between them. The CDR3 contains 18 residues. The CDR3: CASPKIRTATSGANVLTF. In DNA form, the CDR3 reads TGTGCCAGCCCGAAAATTAGGACAGCCACCTCTGGGGCCAACGTCCTGACTTTC.

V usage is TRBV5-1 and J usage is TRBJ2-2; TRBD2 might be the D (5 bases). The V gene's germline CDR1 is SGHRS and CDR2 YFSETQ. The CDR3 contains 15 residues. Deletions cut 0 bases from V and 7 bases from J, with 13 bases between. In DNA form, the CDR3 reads TGCGCCAGCAGCTTGGATGTAGGGAGTGGCGGGGAGCTGTTTTTT. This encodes CASSLDVGSGGELFF.

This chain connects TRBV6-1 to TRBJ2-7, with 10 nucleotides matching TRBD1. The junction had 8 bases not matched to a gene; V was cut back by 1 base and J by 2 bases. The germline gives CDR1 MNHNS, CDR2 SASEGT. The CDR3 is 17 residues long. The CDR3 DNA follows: TGTGCCAGCAGTGAAGGGGAGACAGGGGGCGCACCCTACGAGCAGTACTTC. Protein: CASSEGETGGAPYEQYF.

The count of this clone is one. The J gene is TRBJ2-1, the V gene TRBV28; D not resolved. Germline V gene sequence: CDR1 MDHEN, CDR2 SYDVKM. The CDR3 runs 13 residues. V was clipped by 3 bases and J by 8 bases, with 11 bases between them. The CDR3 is CASSFPPNHEQFF. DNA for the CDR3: TGTGCCAGCAGTTTTCCCCCTAACCATGAGCAGTTCTTC.

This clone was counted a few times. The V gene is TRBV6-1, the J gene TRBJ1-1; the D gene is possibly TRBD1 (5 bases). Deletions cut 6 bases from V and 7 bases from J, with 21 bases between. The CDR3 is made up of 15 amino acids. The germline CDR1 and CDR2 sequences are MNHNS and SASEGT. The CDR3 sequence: CASSPLAGEYSEAFF. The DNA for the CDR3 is TGTGCCAGCAGCCCTCTAGCGGGGGAATATAGTGAAGCTTTCTTT.

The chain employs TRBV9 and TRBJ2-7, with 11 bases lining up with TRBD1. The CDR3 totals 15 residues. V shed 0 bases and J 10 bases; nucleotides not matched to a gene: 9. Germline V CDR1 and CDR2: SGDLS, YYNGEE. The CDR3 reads CASSVAGTGGHRQYF. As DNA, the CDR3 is TGTGCCAGCAGCGTAGCCGGGACAGGGGGGCACAGACAGTACTTC.

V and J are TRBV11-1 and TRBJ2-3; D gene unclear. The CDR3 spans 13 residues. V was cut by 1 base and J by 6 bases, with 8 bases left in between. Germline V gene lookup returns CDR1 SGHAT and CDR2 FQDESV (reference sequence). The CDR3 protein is CASSLGLVDTQYF. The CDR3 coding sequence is TGTGCCAGCAGCTTAGGGTTAGTGGATACGCAGTATTTT.

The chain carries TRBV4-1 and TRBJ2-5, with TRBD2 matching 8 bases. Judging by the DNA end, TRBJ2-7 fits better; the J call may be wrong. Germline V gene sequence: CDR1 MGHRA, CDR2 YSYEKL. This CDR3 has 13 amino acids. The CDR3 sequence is CASSRRGGNEQYF. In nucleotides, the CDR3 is TGCGCCAGCAGCCGTCGCGGGGGGAACGAGCAGTACTTC.

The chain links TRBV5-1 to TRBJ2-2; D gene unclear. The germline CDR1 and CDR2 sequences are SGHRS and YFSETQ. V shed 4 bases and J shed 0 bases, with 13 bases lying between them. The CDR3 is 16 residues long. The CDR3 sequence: CASSMSRNANTGELFF. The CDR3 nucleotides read TGCGCCAGCAGCATGAGCCGAAACGCGAACACCGGGGAGCTGTTTTTT.

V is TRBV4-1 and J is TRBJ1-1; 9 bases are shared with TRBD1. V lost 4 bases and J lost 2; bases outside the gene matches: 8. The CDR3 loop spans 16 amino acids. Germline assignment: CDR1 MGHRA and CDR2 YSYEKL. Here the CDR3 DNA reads TGCGCCAGCAGCCCGGGACAGGGAAACTCCAACACTGAAGCTTTCTTT. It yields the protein CASSPGQGNSNTEAFF.

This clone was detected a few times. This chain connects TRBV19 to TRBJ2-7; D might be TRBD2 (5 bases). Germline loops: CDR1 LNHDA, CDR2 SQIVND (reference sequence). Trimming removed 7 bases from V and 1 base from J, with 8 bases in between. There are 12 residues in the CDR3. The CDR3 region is CASIGNSYEQYF. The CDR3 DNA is TGTGCCAGTATCGGGAATTCCTACGAGCAGTACTTC.

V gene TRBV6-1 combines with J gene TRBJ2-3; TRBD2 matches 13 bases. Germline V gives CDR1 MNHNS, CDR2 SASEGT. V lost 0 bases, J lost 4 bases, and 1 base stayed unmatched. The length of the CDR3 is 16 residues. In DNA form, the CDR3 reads TGTGCCAGCAGTGAAGCAACTAGCGGGGGGGCAGATACGCAGTATTTT. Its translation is CASSEATSGGADTQYF.

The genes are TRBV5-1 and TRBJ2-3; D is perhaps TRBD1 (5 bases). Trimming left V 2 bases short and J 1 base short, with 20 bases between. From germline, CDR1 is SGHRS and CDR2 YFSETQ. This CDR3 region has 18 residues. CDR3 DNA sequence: TGCGCCAGCAGCTTCTCTATCGCGCAGGGCTTCGGCACAGATACGCAGTATTTT. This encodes CASSFSIAQGFGTDTQYF.

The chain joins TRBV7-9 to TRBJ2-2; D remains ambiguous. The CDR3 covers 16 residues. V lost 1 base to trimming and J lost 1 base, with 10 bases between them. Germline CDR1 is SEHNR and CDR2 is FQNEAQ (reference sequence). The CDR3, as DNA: TGTGCCAGCAGCTTAGGAGGCGTCCTGAACACCGGGGAGCTGTTTTTT. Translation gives CASSLGGVLNTGELFF.

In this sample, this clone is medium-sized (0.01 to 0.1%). In DNA, the CDR3 is TGTGCCAGCAGTGCCGGGGAGAACACTGAAGCTTTCTTT. It is translated as CASSAGENTEAFF. The chain couples TRBV6-4 to TRBJ1-1; no definite D call. V lost 4 bases and J lost 1, with 7 bases in between. CDR1 MRHNA and CDR2 SNTAGT come from the germline V gene. The CDR3 spans 13 residues.

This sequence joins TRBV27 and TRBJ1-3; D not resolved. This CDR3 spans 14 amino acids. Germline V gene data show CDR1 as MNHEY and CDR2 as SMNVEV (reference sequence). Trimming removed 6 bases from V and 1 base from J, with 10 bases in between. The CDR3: CASRLTGSGNTIYF. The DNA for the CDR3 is TGTGCCAGCAGATTGACGGGGTCTGGAAACACCATATATTTT.

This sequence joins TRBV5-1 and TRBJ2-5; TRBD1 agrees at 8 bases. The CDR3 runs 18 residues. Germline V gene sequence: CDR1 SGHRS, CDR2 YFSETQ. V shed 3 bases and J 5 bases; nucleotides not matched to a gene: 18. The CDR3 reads CASSSISRGRISEETQYF. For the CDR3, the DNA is TGCGCCAGCAGCTCCATTAGCAGGGGGCGCATATCGGAGGAGACCCAGTACTTC. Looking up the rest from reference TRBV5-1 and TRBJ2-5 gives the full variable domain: KAGVTQTPRYLIKTRGQQVTLSCSPISGHRSVSWYQQTPGQGLQFLFEYFSETQRNKGNFPGRFSGRQFSNSRSEMNVSTLELGDSALYLCASSSISRGRISEETQYFGPGTRLLVL.

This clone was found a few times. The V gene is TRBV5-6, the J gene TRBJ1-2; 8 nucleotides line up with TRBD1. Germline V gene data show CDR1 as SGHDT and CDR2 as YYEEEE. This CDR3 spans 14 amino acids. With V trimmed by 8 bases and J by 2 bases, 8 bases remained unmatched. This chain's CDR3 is CASSGDRLNYGYTF. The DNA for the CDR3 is TGTGCCAGTAGTGGGGACAGGCTCAACTATGGCTACACCTTC.

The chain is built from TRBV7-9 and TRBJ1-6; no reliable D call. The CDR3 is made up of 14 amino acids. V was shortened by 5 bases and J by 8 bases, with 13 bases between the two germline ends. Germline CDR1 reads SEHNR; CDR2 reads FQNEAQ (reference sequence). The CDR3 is CASSKTGLDSPLHF. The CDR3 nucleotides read TGTGCCAGCAGCAAAACGGGATTAGATTCACCCCTCCACTTT. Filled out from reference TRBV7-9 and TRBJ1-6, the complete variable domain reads DTGVSQNPRHKITKRGQNVTFRCDPISEHNRLYWYRQTLGQGPEFLTYFQNEAQLEKSRLLSDRFSAERPKGSFSTLEIQRTEQGDSAMYLCASSKTGLDSPLHFGNGTRLTVT.